These T cell receptor beta chains were read from a single sample in a study of post-analysis software for immune sequencing data. Each CDR3 protein is one row after TCRdb ran MiXCR on the PCR reads. This table has 350,000 to 500,000 distinct CDR3 sequences, over 30% appearing once. Input material: blood. Every receptor here comes from a girl aged 2 to 9 with multiple sclerosis. The CDR3 runs from the conserved cysteine through the conserved F or W. D genes are given only for firm matches. Expanded clones get a size class; other rows say once, few or many, or leave the size out.

D gene,V gene,clone size,J gene,CDR3 protein,CDR3 DNA
TRBD1,TRBV20-1,.,TRBJ1-2,CSARDPRQGANGYTF,TGCAGTGCTAGAGATCCGAGGCAGGGGGCAAATGGCTACACCTTC
TRBD2,TRBV6-2/TRBV6-3,many,TRBJ2-1,CATGLAYNEQFF,TGTGCTACGGGACTAGCTTACAATGAGCAGTTCTTC
TRBD2,TRBV2,.,TRBJ2-3,CASSREASTDTQYF,TGTGCCAGCTCCCGGGAGGCGAGCACAGATACGCAGTATTTT
TRBD1,TRBV12-3/TRBV12-4,many,TRBJ1-5,CASSLAGGNQPQHF,TGTGCCAGCAGTTTGGCAGGGGGTAATCAGCCCCAGCATTTT
.,TRBV12-3/TRBV12-4,.,TRBJ2-7,CASTPGLSYEQYF,TGTGCCAGCACTCCGGGACTGAGCTACGAGCAGTACTTC
.,TRBV10-3,few,TRBJ1-2,CAITATPDSGYTF,TGTGCCATCACCGCTACCCCAGACAGTGGCTACACCTTC
.,TRBV24-1,.,TRBJ2-1,CATSDAGVYEQFF,TGTGCCACCAGTGATGCCGGGGTCTATGAGCAGTTCTTC
.,TRBV20-1,.,TRBJ2-7,CSARGTVTYEQYF,TGCAGTGCTAGGGGGACGGTTACCTACGAGCAGTACTTC
.,TRBV20-1,.,TRBJ2-5,CSALMRVGWTQYF,TGCAGTGCCCTCATGCGGGTCGGTTGGACCCAGTACTTC
.,TRBV20-1,.,TRBJ2-4,CSAYRTAIAKNIQYF,TGCAGTGCCTACAGGACAGCTATAGCCAAAAACATTCAGTACTTC
.,TRBV5-1,.,TRBJ1-2,CTSSPTTHGYTF,TGCACCAGCAGCCCGACTACTCATGGCTACACCTTC
.,TRBV20-1,.,TRBJ2-7,CSARAGSLNEQYF,TGCAGTGCTAGAGCTGGGAGTTTAAACGAGCAGTACTTC
TRBD1,TRBV7-9,.,TRBJ1-2,CASSLQGVGSYGYTF,TGTGCCAGCAGCCTCCAGGGGGTAGGGAGCTATGGCTACACCTTC
TRBD1,TRBV9,few,TRBJ2-2,CASSVTGGRDTGELFF,TGTGCCAGCAGCGTAACAGGGGGCCGGGACACCGGGGAGCTGTTTTTT
.,TRBV28,many,TRBJ2-1,CASSLEGSPYNEQFF,TGTGCCAGCAGTTTGGAGGGATCCCCTTACAATGAGCAGTTCTTC
.,TRBV7-9,.,TRBJ2-5,CASSLEGVTVTETQYF,TGTGCCAGCAGCTTAGAAGGGGTTACTGTAACGGAGACCCAGTACTTC
.,TRBV6-6,few,TRBJ1-2,CASSLPTVLCGYTF,TGTGCCAGCAGTTTACCGACAGTCCTCTGTGGCTACACCTTC
.,TRBV29-1,once,TRBJ2-1,CSVAPGLGFSYNEQFF,TGCAGCGTTGCGCCAGGTTTAGGGTTCTCCTACAATGAGCAGTTCTTC
TRBD1,TRBV12-3/TRBV12-4,.,TRBJ1-1,CASSFRTGGVNTEAFF,TGTGCCAGCAGTTTTAGGACAGGGGGGGTGAACACTGAAGCTTTCTTT
TRBD2,TRBV11-2,.,TRBJ2-3,CAGSSMGLAGVDTQYF,TGTGCCGGCAGCTCGATGGGACTAGCGGGAGTTGATACGCAGTATTTT